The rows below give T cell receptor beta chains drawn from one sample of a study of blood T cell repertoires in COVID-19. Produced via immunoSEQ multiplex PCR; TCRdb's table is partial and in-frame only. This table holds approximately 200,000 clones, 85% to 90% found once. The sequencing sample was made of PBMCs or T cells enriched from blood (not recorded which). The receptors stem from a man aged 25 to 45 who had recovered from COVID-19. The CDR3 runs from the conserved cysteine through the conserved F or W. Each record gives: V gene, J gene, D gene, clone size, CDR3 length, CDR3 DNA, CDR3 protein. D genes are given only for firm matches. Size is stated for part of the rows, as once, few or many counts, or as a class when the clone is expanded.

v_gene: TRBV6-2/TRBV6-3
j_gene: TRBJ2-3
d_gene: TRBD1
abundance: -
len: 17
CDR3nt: TGTGCCAGCAGTTACTCGATTGAGGGGGCTTACACAGATACGCAGTATTTT
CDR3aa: CASSYSIEGAYTDTQYF

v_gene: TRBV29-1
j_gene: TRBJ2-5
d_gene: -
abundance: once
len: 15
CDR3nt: TGCAGCGTTGCCCGGTTTAGTGACAGCCAAGAGACCCAGTACTTC
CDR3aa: CSVARFSDSQETQYF

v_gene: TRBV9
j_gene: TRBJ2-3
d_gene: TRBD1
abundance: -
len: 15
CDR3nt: TGTGCCAGCAGCGCCGGGACAGGGGGTACAGATACGCAGTATTTT
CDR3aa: CASSAGTGGTDTQYF

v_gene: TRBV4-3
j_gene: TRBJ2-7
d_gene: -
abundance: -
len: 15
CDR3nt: TGCGCCAGCAGCCAAGGCAGGGTAGGCTCCTACGAGCAGTACTTC
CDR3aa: CASSQGRVGSYEQYF

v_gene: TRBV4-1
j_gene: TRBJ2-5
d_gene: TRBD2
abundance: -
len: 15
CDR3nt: TGCGCCAGCAGCCAAGATTGGGGGGGCCAAGAGACCCAGTACTTC
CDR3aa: CASSQDWGGQETQYF

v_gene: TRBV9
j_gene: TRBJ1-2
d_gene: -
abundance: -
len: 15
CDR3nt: TGTGCCAGCAGCGTAGCGGGGGTCCCGGCGAGCGGCTACACCTTC
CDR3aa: CASSVAGVPASGYTF

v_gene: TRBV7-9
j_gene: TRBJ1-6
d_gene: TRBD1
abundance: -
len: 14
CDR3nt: TGTGCCAGCAGCGCCGAGGGGGCTCATTCACCCCTCCACTTT
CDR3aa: CASSAEGAHSPLHF

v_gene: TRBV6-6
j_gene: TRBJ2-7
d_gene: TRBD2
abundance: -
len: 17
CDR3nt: TGTGCCAGCAGTCTTAGACTAGCGGGGGCTCCCGCCTACGAGCAGTACTTC
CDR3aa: CASSLRLAGAPAYEQYF

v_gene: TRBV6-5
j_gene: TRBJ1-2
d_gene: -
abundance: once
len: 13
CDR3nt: TGTGCCAGCACCCAGACAGGCGACACCAACTACACCTTC
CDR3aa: CASTQTGDTNYTF

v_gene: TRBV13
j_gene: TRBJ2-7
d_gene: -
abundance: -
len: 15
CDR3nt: TGTGCCAGCAGCTTAGTACGGGACACGTCCTACGAGCAGTACTTC
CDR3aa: CASSLVRDTSYEQYF

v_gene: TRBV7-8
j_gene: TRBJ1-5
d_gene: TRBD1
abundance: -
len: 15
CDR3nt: TGTGCCAGCAGCTTAGGGGACAGTAACAATCAGCCCCAGCATTTT
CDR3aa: CASSLGDSNNQPQHF

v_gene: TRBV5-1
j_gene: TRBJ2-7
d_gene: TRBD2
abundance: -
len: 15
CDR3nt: TGCGCCAGCAGCTCATTTACTAGCGGCTCCTACGAGCAGTACTTC
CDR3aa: CASSSFTSGSYEQYF

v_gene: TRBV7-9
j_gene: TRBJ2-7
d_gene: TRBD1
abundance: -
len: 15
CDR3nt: TGTGCCAGCAGCTCTGGACAGGGGACCACCTACGAGCAGTACTTC
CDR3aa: CASSSGQGTTYEQYF

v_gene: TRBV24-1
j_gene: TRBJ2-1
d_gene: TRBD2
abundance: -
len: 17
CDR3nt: TGTGCCACCAGTGATACGGAATGGACTAGCTCCTACAATGAGCAGTTCTTC
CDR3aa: CATSDTEWTSSYNEQFF

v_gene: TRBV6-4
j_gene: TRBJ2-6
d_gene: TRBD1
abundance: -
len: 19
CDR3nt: TGTGCCAGCAGTGTCCCCTCCGACAGGGCCCAAATCGGAGCCAACGTCCTGACTTTC
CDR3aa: CASSVPSDRAQIGANVLTF

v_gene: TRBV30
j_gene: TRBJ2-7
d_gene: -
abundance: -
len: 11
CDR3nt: TGTGCCTGGATCTCAGACTTTGAGCAGTACTTC
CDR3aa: CAWISDFEQYF

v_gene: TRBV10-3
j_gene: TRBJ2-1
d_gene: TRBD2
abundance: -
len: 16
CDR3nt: TGTGCCATCAGTGAGCCCGGGACTAGCTCCTACAATGAGCAGTTCTTC
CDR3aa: CAISEPGTSSYNEQFF

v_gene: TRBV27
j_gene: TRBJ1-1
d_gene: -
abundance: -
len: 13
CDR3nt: TGTGCCAGCAGTCTAACGCTCGGCACTGAAGCTTTCTTT
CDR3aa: CASSLTLGTEAFF

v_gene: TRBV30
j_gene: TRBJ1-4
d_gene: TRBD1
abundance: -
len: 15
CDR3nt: TGTGCCTGGAGCAAAGGGGGCGTCCTTAATGAAAAACTGTTTTTT
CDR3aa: CAWSKGGVLNEKLFF

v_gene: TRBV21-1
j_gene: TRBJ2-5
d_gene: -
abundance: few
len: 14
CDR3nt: TGTGCCAGCAGCAAAGGGCAGAAACAAGAGACCCAGTACTTC
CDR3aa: CASSKGQKQETQYF

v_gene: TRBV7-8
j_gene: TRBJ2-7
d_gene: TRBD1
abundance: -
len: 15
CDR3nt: TGTGCCAGCAGCTTAGTGGCAGGGGGTGTTTACGAGCAGTACTTC
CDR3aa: CASSLVAGGVYEQYF

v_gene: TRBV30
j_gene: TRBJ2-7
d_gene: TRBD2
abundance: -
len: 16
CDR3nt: TGTGCCTGGAGTAGGAAACTAGCGGGGGGTTCCTACGAGCAGTACTTC
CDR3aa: CAWSRKLAGGSYEQYF

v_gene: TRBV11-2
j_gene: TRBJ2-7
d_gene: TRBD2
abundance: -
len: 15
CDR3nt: TGTGCCAGCAGCTTAGTTCTAGCGGGAGCGGGAGAGCAGTACTTC
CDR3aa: CASSLVLAGAGEQYF

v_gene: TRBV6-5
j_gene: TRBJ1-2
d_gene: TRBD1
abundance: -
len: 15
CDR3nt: TGTGCCAGCGGGGGACAGGGGGCGCCTAACTATGGCTACACCTTC
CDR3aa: CASGGQGAPNYGYTF

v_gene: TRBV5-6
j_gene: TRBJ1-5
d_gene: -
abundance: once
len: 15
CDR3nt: TGTGCCAGCAGCTTGGGGCAGGGCGGCAATCAGCCCCAGCATTTT
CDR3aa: CASSLGQGGNQPQHF

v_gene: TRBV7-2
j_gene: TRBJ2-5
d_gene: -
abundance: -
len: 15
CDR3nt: TGTGCCAGCAGCTTAGCCAGGACGACAGAAGAGACCCAGTACTTC
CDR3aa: CASSLARTTEETQYF

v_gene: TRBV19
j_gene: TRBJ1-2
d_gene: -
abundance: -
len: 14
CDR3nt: TGTGCCAGTAGAACAGGCCCTGCAACTCATGGCTACACCTTC
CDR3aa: CASRTGPATHGYTF

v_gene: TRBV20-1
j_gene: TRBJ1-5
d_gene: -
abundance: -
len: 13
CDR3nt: TGCAGTGCTAGTGAGACGGGTGGTCAGCCCCAGCATTTT
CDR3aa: CSASETGGQPQHF

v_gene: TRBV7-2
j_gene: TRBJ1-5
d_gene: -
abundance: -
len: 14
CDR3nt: TGTGCCAGCAGCTTAGTGGGCGGCAATCAGCCCCAGCATTTT
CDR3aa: CASSLVGGNQPQHF

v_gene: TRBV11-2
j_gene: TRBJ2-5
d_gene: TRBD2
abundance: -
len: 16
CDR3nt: TGTGCCAGCAGCTTAGTGGTCCGGGGGGGCCGGGAGACCCAGTACTTC
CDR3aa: CASSLVVRGGRETQYF

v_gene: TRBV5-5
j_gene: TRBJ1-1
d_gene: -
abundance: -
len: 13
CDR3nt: TGTGCCAGCAGCTTGGATTTAAACACTGAAGCTTTCTTT
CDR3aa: CASSLDLNTEAFF

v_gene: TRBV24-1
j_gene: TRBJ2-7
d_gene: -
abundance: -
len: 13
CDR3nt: TGTGCCACCAGTGCGGCGGCTGCCTACGAGCAGTACTTC
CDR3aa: CATSAAAAYEQYF

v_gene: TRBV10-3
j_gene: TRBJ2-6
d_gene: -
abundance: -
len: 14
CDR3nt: TGTGCCATCAGTAGAGAAACCGGGGCCAACGTCCTGACTTTC
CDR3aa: CAISRETGANVLTF